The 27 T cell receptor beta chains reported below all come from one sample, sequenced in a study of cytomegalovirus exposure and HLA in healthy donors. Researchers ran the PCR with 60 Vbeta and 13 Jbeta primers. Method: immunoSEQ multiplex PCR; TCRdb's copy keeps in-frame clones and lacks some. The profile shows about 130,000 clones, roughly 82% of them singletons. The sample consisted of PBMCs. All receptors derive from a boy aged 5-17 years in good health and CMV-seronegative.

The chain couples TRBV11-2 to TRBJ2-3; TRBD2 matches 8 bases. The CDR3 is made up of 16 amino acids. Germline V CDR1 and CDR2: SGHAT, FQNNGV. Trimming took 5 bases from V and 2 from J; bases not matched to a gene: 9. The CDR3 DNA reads TGTGCCAGCAGCCCCCGAGCGGGAGAGATCACAGATACGCAGTATTTT. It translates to CASSPRAGEITDTQYF. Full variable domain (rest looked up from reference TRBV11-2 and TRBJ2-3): EAGVAQSPRYKIIEKRQSVAFWCNPISGHATLYWYQQILGQGPKLLIQFQNNGVVDDSQLPKDRFSAERLKGVDSTLKIQPAKLEDSAVYLCASSPRAGEITDTQYFGPGTRLTVL.

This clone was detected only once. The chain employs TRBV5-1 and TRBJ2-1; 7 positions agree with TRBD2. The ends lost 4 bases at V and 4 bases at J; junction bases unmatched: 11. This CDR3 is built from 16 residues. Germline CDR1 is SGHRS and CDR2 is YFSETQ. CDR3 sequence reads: CASSQEPGLPYNEQFF. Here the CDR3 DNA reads TGCGCCAGCAGCCAAGAACCGGGACTACCGTACAATGAGCAGTTCTTC.

The CDR3 loop is CASSQDGTGGATDTQYF. DNA of the CDR3: TGTGCCAGCAGCCAAGATGGTACGGGGGGGGCCACAGATACGCAGTATTTT. The chain is built from TRBV4-2 and TRBJ2-3, with 8 nucleotides matching TRBD2. Germline V gives CDR1 LGHNA, CDR2 YNFKEQ. This CDR3 contains 17 residues. Trimming took 0 bases from V and 2 from J; bases not matched to a gene: 7.

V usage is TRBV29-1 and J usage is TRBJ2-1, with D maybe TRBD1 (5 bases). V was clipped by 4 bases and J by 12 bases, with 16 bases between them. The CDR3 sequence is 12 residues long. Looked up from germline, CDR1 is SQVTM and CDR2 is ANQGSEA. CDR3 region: CSVGNIPQGQFF. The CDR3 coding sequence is TGCAGCGTTGGTAATATCCCCCAGGGGCAGTTCTTC.

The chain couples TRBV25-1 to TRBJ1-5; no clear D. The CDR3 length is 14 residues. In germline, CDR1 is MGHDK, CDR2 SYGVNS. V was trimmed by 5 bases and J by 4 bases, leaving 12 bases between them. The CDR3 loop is CASSPRAPNQPQHF. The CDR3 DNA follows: TGTGCCAGCAGTCCGCGGGCACCAAATCAGCCCCAGCATTTT.

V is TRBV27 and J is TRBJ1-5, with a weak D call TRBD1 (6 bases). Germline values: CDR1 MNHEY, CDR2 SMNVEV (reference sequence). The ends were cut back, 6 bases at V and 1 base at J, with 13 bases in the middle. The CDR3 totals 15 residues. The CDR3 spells CASSQGTTSNQPQHF. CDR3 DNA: TGTGCCAGCAGCCAAGGGACAACGAGCAATCAGCCCCAGCATTTT.

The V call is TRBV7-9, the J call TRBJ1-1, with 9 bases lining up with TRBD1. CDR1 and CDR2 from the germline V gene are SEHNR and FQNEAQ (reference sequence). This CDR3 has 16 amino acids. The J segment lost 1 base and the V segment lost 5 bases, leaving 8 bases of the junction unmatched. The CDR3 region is CASSPGQGLGNTEAFF. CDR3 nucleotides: TGTGCCAGCAGCCCGGGACAGGGCCTTGGGAACACTGAAGCTTTCTTT.

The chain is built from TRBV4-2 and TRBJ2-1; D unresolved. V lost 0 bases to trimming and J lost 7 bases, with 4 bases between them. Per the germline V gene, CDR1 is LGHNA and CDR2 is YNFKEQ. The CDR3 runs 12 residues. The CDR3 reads CASSQDMNEQFF. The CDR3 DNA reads TGTGCCAGCAGCCAAGATATGAATGAGCAGTTCTTC.

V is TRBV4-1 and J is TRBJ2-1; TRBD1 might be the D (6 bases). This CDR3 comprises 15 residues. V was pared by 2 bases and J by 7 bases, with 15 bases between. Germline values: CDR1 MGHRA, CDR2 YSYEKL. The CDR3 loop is CASSQQQGRSNEQFF. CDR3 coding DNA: TGCGCCAGCAGCCAACAACAGGGAAGAAGTAATGAGCAGTTCTTC.

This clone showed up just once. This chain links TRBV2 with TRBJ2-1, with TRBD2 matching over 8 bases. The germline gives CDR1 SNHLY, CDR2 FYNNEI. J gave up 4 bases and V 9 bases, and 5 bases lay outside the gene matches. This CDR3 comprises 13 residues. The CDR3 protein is CARTSGQYNEQFF. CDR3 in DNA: TGTGCCAGAACTAGCGGACAATACAATGAGCAGTTCTTC. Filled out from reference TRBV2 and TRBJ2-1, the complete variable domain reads EPEVTQTPSHQVTQMGQEVILRCVPISNHLYFYWYRQILGQKVEFLVSFYNNEISEKSEIFDDQFSVERPDGSNFTLKIRSTKLEDSAMYFCARTSGQYNEQFFGPGTRLTVL.

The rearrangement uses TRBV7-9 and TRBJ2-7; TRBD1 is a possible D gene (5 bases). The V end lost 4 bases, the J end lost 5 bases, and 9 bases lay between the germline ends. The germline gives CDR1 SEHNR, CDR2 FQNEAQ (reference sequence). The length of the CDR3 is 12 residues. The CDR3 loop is CASSYETDEQYF. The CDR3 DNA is TGTGCCAGCAGCTACGAGACAGACGAGCAGTACTTC.

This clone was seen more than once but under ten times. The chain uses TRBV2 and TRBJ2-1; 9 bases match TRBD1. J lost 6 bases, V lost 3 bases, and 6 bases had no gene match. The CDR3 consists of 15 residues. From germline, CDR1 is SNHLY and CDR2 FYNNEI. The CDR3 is CASSDLTGGGNEQFF. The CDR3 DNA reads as TGTGCCAGCAGTGATCTGACAGGGGGGGGCAATGAGCAGTTCTTC. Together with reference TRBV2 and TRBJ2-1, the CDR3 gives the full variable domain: EPEVTQTPSHQVTQMGQEVILRCVPISNHLYFYWYRQILGQKVEFLVSFYNNEISEKSEIFDDQFSVERPDGSNFTLKIRSTKLEDSAMYFCASSDLTGGGNEQFFGPGTRLTVL.

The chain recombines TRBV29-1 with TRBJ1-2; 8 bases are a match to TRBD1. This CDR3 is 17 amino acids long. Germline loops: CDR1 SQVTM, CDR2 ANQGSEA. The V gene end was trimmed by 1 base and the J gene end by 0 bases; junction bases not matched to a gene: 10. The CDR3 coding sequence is TGCAGCGTTGAAGCTACCGGACAGGGTGTGACTAACTATGGCTACACCTTC. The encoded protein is CSVEATGQGVTNYGYTF.

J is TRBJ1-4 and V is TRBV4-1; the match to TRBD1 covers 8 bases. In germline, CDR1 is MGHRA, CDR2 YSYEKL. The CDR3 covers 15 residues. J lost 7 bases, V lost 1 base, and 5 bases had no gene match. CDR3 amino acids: CASSQVGQGGEKLFF. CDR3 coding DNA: TGCGCCAGCAGCCAAGTAGGACAGGGCGGTGAAAAACTGTTTTTT.

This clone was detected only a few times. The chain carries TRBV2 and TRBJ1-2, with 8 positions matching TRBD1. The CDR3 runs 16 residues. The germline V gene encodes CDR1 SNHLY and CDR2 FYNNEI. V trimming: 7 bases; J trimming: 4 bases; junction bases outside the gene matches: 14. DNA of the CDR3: TGTGCCAGCACCTATCTGACAGGGGACGTTACCTATGGCTACACCTTC. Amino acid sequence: CASTYLTGDVTYGYTF.

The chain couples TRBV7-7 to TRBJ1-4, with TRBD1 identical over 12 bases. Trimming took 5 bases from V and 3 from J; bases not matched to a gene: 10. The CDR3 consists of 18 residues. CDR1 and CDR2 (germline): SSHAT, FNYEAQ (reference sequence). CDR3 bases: TGTGCCAGCAGCACGCCGGGACAGGGGGCGTCCCCTAATGAAAAACTGTTTTTT. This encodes CASSTPGQGASPNEKLFF. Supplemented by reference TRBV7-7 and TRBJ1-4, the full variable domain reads GAGVSQSPRYKVTKRGQDVTLRCDPISSHATLYWYQQALGQGPEFLTYFNYEAQPDKSGLPSDRFSAERPEGSISTLTIQRTEQRDSAMYRCASSTPGQGASPNEKLFFGSGTQLSVL.

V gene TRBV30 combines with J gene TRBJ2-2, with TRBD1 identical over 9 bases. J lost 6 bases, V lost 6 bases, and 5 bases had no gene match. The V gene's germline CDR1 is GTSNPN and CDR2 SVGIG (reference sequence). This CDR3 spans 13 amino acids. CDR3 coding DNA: TGTGCCTGCGGAGACAGGGGGGCCGGGGAGCTGTTTTTT. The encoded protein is CACGDRGAGELFF.

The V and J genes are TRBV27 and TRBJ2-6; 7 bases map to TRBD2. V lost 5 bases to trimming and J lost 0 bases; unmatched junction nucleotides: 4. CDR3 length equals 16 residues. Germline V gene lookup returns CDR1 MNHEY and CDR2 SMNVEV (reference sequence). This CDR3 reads CASSGGGGSGANVLTF. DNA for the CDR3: TGTGCCAGCAGTGGTGGGGGGGGCTCTGGGGCCAACGTCCTGACTTTC.

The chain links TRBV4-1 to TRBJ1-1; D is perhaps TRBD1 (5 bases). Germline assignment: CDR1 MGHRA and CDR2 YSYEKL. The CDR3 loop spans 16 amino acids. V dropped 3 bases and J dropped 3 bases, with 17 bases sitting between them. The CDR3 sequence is CASSHPPRARDTEAFF. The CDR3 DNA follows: TGCGCCAGCAGCCATCCCCCCAGGGCCCGGGACACTGAAGCTTTCTTT.

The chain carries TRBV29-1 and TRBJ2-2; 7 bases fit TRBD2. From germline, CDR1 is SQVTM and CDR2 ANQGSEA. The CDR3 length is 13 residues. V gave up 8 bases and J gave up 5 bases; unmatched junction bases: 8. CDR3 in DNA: TGCAGCTCACGGGGAGGGAGAACCGGGGAGCTGTTTTTT. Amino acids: CSSRGGRTGELFF.

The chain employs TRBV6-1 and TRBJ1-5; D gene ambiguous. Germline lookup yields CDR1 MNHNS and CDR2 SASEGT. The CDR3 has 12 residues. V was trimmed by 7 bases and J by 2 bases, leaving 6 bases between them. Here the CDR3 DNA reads TGTGCCAGCACCCGAGGCAATCAGCCCCAGCATTTT. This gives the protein CASTRGNQPQHF.

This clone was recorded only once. CDR3 loop: CASSYGRGRYEQFF. The CDR3 DNA is TGTGCCAGCAGTTACGGGCGGGGGCGGTATGAGCAGTTCTTC. The rearrangement joins TRBV6-5 to TRBJ2-1; perhaps TRBD2 as D (7 bases). This CDR3 is 14 amino acids long. Trimming stripped 2 bases from V and 8 bases from J, with 13 bases between. CDR1 is MNHEY and CDR2 is SVGAGI in the germline V gene.

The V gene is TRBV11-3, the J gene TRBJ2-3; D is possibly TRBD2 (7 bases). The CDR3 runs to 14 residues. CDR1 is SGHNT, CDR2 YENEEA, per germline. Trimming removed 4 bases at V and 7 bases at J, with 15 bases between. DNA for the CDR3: TGTGCCAGCAGCTCTCAGGGGACTACATATACGCAGTATTTT. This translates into CASSSQGTTYTQYF.

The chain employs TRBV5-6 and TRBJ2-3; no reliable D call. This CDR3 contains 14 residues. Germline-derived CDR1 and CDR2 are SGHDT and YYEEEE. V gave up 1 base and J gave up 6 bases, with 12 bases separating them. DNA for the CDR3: TGTGCCAGCAGCTTGAACCAACTCGCGGATACGCAGTATTTT. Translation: CASSLNQLADTQYF.

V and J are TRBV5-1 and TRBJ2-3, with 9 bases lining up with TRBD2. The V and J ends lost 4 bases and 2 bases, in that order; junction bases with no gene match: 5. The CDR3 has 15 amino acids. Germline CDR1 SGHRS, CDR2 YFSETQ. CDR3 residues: CASSTSSGNTDTQYF. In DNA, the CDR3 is TGCGCCAGCAGCACCTCTAGCGGGAACACAGATACGCAGTATTTT.

The CDR3 region has the DNA TGTGCCAGCAGCGGGGGGGCGGCCCTGCCACAAGAGCAGTTCTTC. Its translation is CASSGGAALPQEQFF. This chain links TRBV2 with TRBJ2-1; 8 bases map to TRBD2. V was pared by 6 bases and J by 10 bases, with 14 bases of the junction left unmatched. The CDR3 contains 15 residues. Germline assignment: CDR1 SNHLY and CDR2 FYNNEI.

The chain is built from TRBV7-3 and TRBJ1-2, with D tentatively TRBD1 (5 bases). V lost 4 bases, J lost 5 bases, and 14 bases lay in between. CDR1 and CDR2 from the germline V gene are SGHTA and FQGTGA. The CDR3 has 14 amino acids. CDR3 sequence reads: CASSSTGQSYGYTF. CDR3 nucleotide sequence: TGTGCCAGCAGCTCAACGGGGCAAAGTTATGGCTACACCTTC.